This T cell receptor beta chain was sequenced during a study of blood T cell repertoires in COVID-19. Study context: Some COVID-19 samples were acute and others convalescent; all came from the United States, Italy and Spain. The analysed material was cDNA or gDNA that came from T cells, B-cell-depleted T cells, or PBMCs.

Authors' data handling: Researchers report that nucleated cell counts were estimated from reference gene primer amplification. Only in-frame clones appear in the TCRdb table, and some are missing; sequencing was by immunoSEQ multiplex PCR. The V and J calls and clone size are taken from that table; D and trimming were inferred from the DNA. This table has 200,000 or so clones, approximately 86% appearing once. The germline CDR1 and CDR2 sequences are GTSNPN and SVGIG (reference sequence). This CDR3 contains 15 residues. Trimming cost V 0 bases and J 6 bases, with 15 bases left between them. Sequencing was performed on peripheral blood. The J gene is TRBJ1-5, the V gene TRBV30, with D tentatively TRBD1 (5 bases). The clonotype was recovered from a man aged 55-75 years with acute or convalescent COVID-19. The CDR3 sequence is CAWSVTLGGVQPQHF. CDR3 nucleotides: TGTGCCTGGAGTGTCACCCTCGGGGGGGTTCAGCCCCAGCATTTT.